This T cell receptor (beta chain) emerged from a study of blood T cell repertoires in COVID-19. Whole-study context: There were acute and convalescent COVID-19 samples, and they came from the United States, Italy and Spain. T cells, B-cell-depleted T cells, or PBMCs provided the cDNA or gDNA that served as material.

The protocol was immunoSEQ multiplex PCR, while the TCRdb copy is restricted to in-frame clones and leaves out a portion. The sample shows about 68,000 clones, about 91% of them seen only once. The CDR3 has 15 residues. Germline lookup yields CDR1 SGHRS and CDR2 YFSETQ. Trimming left V 6 bases short and J 1 base short, with 11 bases between. The sample was peripheral blood. The TCR comes from a man aged 50 or older with active COVID-19. The V gene is TRBV5-1, the J gene TRBJ2-6; D might be TRBD1 (7 bases). The CDR3 coding sequence is TGCGCCAGCACCCAGGGGGGTTCTGGGGCCAACGTCCTGACTTTC. Translation: CASTQGGSGANVLTF.